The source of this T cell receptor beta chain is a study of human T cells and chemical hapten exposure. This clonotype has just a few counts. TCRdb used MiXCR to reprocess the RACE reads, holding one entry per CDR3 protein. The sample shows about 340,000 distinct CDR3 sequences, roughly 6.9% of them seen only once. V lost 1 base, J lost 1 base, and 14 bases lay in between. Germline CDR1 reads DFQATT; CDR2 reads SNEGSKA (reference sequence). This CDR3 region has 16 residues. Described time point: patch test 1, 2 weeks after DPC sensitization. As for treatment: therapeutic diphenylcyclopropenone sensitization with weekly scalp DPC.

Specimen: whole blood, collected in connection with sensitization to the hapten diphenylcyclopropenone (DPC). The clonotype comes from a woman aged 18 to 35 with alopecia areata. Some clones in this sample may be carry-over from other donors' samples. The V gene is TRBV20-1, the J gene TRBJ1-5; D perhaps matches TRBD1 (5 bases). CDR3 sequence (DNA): TGCAGTGCTAGAGTTGGGGGGGAATTAAGCAATCAGCCCCAGCATTTT. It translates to CSARVGGELSNQPQHF.